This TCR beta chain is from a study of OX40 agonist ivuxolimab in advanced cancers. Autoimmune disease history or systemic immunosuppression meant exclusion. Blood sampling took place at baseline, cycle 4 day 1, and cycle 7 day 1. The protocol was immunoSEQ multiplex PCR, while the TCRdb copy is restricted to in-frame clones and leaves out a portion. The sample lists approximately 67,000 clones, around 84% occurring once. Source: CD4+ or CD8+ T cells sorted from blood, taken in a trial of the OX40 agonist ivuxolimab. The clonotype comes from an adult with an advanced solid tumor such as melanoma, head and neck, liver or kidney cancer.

As DNA, the CDR3 is TGTGCCAGCAGGAGAGGGGCGTGGAACACCGGGGAGCTGTTTTTT. This encodes CASRRGAWNTGELFF. The rearrangement uses TRBV6-1 and TRBJ2-2; possibly TRBD1 or TRBD2 for D (5 bases each). Trimming removed 6 bases at V and 1 base at J, with 12 bases between. The CDR3 length is 15 residues. Per germline, CDR1 MNHNS and CDR2 SASEGT.